This T cell receptor beta chain came from a study of regulatory T cells in long-lasting Graves disease. Combining iRepertoire HTBI primers with Arm-PCR of CDR3 regions, the authors built TCR beta libraries. MiXCR was run by TCRdb on the multiplex PCR reads, yielding one entry per CDR3 protein. The sample holds 350,000 to 450,000 distinct CDR3 sequences; approximately 23% are singletons and the top ten take 28%. The time point: persistent/refractory GD, antithyroid drugs over 5 years with positive TRAb. TCR sequences were obtained from RNA taken from PBMCs. Each patient gave around 8.1 milliliters of EDTA-anticoagulated peripheral blood. This clonotype was counted at least ten times. Its antigen is currently unknown. Trimming removed 0 bases at V and 6 bases at J, with 6 bases between. The CDR3 runs 12 residues. The germline CDR1 and CDR2 sequences are GTSNPN and SVGIG (reference sequence). Whole-study results and caveats: TRBV28, TRBJ1-2 and TRBJ2-5 emerged as the favored segments in persistent disease.

The sequenced sample was peripheral blood mononuclear cells (PBMCs), obtained when the disease was refractory, from a patient treated with antithyroid drugs. The chain carries TRBV30 and TRBJ1-5, with D hard to call. This TCR derives from a woman aged 40 to 50 with Graves disease. This chain's CDR3 is CAWSVWGQPQHF. CDR3 coding DNA: TGTGCCTGGAGTGTATGGGGTCAGCCCCAGCATTTT.